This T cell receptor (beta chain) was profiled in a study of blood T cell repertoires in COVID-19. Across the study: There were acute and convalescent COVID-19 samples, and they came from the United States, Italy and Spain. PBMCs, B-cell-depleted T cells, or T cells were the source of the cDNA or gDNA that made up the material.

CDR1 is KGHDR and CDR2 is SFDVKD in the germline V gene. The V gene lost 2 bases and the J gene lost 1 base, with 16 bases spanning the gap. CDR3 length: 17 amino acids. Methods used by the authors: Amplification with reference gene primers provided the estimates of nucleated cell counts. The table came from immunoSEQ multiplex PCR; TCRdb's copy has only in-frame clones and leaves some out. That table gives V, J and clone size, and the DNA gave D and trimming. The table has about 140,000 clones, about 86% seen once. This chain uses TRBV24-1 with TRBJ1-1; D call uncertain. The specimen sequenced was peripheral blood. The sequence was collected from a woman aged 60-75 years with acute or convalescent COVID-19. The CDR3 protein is CATSDSGLQSANTEAFF. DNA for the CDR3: TGTGCCACCAGTGATTCCGGTTTGCAGAGCGCGAACACTGAAGCTTTCTTT.